The 21 T cell receptor beta chains given below trace back to one sample, sequenced in a study of blood T cell repertoires in COVID-19. Assay: immunoSEQ multiplex PCR; the TCRdb copy retains only in-frame clones and omits some. The sample lists fewer than 250,000 clones, around 79% occurring once. What was sequenced was peripheral blood. The receptors were gathered from a woman aged 50 to 60 with acute or convalescent COVID-19.

V and J are TRBV7-9 and TRBJ1-4; a weak D match, TRBD1 (5 bases). Germline V gene data show CDR1 as SEHNR and CDR2 as FQNEAQ (reference sequence). The CDR3 is 16 residues long. Trimming pared 1 base from V and 3 bases from J, leaving 12 bases between. The CDR3 DNA reads as TGTGCCAGCAGCTTAGGGGCAGGGAATCCTAATGAAAAACTGTTTTTT. This sequence encodes CASSLGAGNPNEKLFF.

The chain uses TRBV2 and TRBJ1-4; D is undetermined. CDR3 size: 14 residues. Germline loops: CDR1 SNHLY, CDR2 FYNNEI. V lost 2 bases and J lost 0, with 4 bases in between. The CDR3 DNA is TGTGCCAGCAGTGAAAGCACAACTAATGAAAAACTGTTTTTT. Translated: CASSESTTNEKLFF.

Notes on this clone: In the same sample, other DNA sequences code for this CDR3. V usage is TRBV5-6 and J usage is TRBJ2-7; 10 nucleotides agree with TRBD1. The germline gives CDR1 SGHDT, CDR2 YYEEEE. The CDR3 extends over 14 amino acids. V was clipped by 2 bases and J by 4 bases; unmatched bases: 3. The CDR3 region is CASSFRDRGYEQYF. The CDR3 DNA sequence: TGTGCCAGCAGCTTCCGGGACAGGGGTTACGAGCAGTACTTC. The variable domain in full, with the rest retrieved from reference TRBV5-6 and TRBJ2-7, is DAGVTQSPTHLIKTRGQQVTLRCSPKSGHDTVSWYQQALGQGPQFIFQYYEEEERQRGNFPDRFSGHQFPNYSSELNVNALLLGDSALYLCASSFRDRGYEQYFGPGTRLTVT.

This chain joins TRBV5-1 and TRBJ1-6; 9 bases are a match to TRBD1. This CDR3 contains 16 residues. Looked up from germline, CDR1 is SGHRS and CDR2 is YFSETQ. Trimming took 5 bases from V and 7 from J; bases not matched to a gene: 10. This CDR3 reads CASRPTGGTSNSPLHF. Written as DNA, the CDR3 is TGCGCCAGCAGACCTACAGGGGGCACGTCAAATTCACCCCTCCACTTT.

This clone was seen only once. The rearrangement links TRBV7-2 to TRBJ2-2, with D perhaps TRBD1 (5 bases). Germline assignment: CDR1 SGHTA and CDR2 FQGNSA. Trimming removed 6 bases from V and 2 bases from J, with 10 bases in between. CDR3 size: 14 residues. CDR3 loop: CASRRDSNTGELFF. The CDR3 coding sequence is TGTGCCAGCAGAAGAGACAGTAACACCGGGGAGCTGTTTTTT. Using reference TRBV7-2 and TRBJ2-2 for the parts outside the CDR3, the full variable domain is GAGVSQSPSNKVTEKGKDVELRCDPISGHTALYWYRQSLGQGLEFLIYFQGNSAPDKSGLPSDRFSAERTGGSVSTLTIQRTQQEDSAVYLCASRRDSNTGELFFGEGSRLTVL.

This rearrangement joins TRBV27 to TRBJ1-1; D gene ambiguous. CDR3 length equals 14 residues. The V gene lost 0 bases and the J gene lost 5 bases, with 10 bases spanning the gap. CDR1 and CDR2 from the germline V gene are MNHEY and SMNVEV (reference sequence). The chain's CDR3 is CASSLSGRRTEAFF. As DNA, the CDR3 is TGTGCCAGCAGTTTATCGGGTCGGAGAACTGAAGCTTTCTTT.

V is TRBV21-1 and J is TRBJ1-5; the table's D call TRBD1 went unverified against the DNA. TRBV21-1 is termed a pseudogene. This CDR3 is 16 amino acids long. CDR3 nucleotide sequence: TGTGCCAGCAGCACGGAAGGGCAGTCCAGGGGTCGGCCCCAGCATTTT. Its protein is CASSTEGQSRGRPQHF.

This clone has more than one count but fewer than ten. The chain recombines TRBV5-1 with TRBJ2-7, with TRBD1 matching 8 bases. V was clipped by 3 bases and J by 3 bases; unmatched bases: 8. The CDR3 runs 15 residues. The germline CDR1 and CDR2 sequences are SGHRS and YFSETQ. This chain's CDR3 is CASSSELRGLYEQYF. Written as DNA, the CDR3 is TGCGCCAGCAGCTCCGAACTCAGGGGGCTCTACGAGCAGTACTTC. Full variable domain (outside the CDR3, taken from reference TRBV5-1 and TRBJ2-7): KAGVTQTPRYLIKTRGQQVTLSCSPISGHRSVSWYQQTPGQGLQFLFEYFSETQRNKGNFPGRFSGRQFSNSRSEMNVSTLELGDSALYLCASSSELRGLYEQYFGPGTRLTVT.

This chain uses TRBV19 with TRBJ2-7; TRBD1 matches at 10 bases. The CDR3 consists of 15 residues. Trimming removed 6 bases from V and 1 base from J; junction bases left unmatched: 6. Germline CDR1 is LNHDA and CDR2 is SQIVND (reference sequence). CDR3 protein: CASRTRTGGSYEQYF. The CDR3 bases are TGTGCCAGTAGGACCCGGACAGGGGGGTCCTACGAGCAGTACTTC.

The rearrangement joins TRBV19 to TRBJ1-2; no clear D. The CDR3 consists of 15 residues. Trimming removed 7 bases from V and 1 base from J, with 16 bases in between. Per the germline V gene, CDR1 is LNHDA and CDR2 is SQIVND (reference sequence). CDR3 loop: CASKEGTALNYGYTF. CDR3 in DNA: TGTGCCAGTAAAGAGGGAACAGCCCTTAACTATGGCTACACCTTC.

The chain has TRBV10-2 and TRBJ2-1, with 11 bases aligning to TRBD2. CDR1 and CDR2 (germline): WSHSY, SAAADI. This CDR3 spans 11 amino acids. V trimming: 4 bases; J trimming: 14 bases; junction bases outside the gene matches: 1. CDR3 sequence: CASSGGLAEFF. The CDR3 DNA reads as TGCGCCAGCAGTGGGGGACTAGCGGAGTTCTTC.

The CDR3 coding sequence is TGCAGCGCGTCTTGGGCCCAGGGGGAAAAACTGTTTTTT. Translated: CSASWAQGEKLFF. J is TRBJ1-4 and V is TRBV29-1, with D maybe TRBD1 (6 bases). The CDR3 is made up of 13 amino acids. Trimming pared 7 bases from V and 8 bases from J, leaving 17 bases between. CDR1 SQVTM and CDR2 ANQGSEA come from the germline V gene. The full variable domain, with the rest looked up from reference TRBV29-1 and TRBJ1-4, is SAVISQKPSRDICQRGTSLTIQCQVDSQVTMMFWYRQQPGQSLTLIATANQGSEATYESGFVIDKFPISRPNLTFSTLTVSNMSPEDSSIYLCSASWAQGEKLFFGSGTQLSVL.

This clone was picked up one time. The CDR3 here is CASSTPLDRPYEQYF. DNA of the CDR3: TGTGCCAGCAGTACGCCACTGGACAGGCCCTACGAGCAGTACTTC. The chain employs TRBV6-2 or TRBV6-3 and TRBJ2-7, with 7 bases that match TRBD1. V shed 5 bases, J shed 2 bases, and the junction held 9 bases outside the gene matches. This CDR3 comprises 15 residues. Germline-derived CDR1 and CDR2 are MNHEY and SVGEGT.

The chain employs TRBV7-9 and TRBJ2-7; possible D gene TRBD2, 5 bases. The germline V gene encodes CDR1 SEHNR and CDR2 FQNEAQ (reference sequence). Trimming shortened V by 0 bases and J by 0 bases, and 6 bases separated the two germline ends. The length of the CDR3 is 14 residues. Here the CDR3 reads CASSLAGGSYEQYF. CDR3 coding DNA: TGTGCCAGCAGCTTAGCCGGAGGCTCCTACGAGCAGTACTTC.

CDR3 in DNA: TGTGCCAGTAGTGGGGAGGCCGGGGAGCTGTTTTTT. Translated, it gives CASSGEAGELFF. V is TRBV19 and J is TRBJ2-2; perhaps TRBD2 as D (6 bases). The CDR3 sequence is 12 residues long. Trimming pared 5 bases from V and 6 bases from J, leaving 7 bases between. Germline V gene lookup returns CDR1 LNHDA and CDR2 SQIVND (reference sequence).

This rearrangement joins TRBV19 to TRBJ1-6, with D perhaps TRBD1 (6 bases). The ends were cut back, 4 bases at V and 4 bases at J, with 8 bases in the middle. CDR1 and CDR2 from the germline V gene are LNHDA and SQIVND (reference sequence). The CDR3 length is 14 residues. The CDR3 DNA reads as TGTGCCAGTAGTAAACAGGGATATAATTCACCCCTCCACTTT. Translation gives CASSKQGYNSPLHF.

On this clone: The junction departs from germline at one end; a sequencing error may be responsible. The rearrangement links TRBV6-5 to TRBJ2-1; tentatively, D is TRBD1 (5 bases). The V gene's germline CDR1 is MNHEY and CDR2 SVGAGI. CDR3 length equals 16 residues. CDR3 nucleotides: TGTGCCAGCAGTCACTCCCAAGGGGCCATATACAATGAGCAGTTCTTC. Translation gives CASSHSQGAIYNEQFF.

The V and J genes are TRBV2 and TRBJ1-4, with D possibly being TRBD1 (5 bases). V was trimmed by 7 bases and J by 6 bases, leaving 15 bases between them. CDR1 and CDR2 (germline): SNHLY, FYNNEI. The CDR3 spans 14 residues. CDR3 in DNA: TGTGCCAGCATACAGGACATGGGTTATGAAAAACTGTTTTTT. It is translated as CASIQDMGYEKLFF.

The chain carries TRBV6-5 and TRBJ1-3; D is unclear. The germline V gene has CDR1 MNHEY and CDR2 SVGAGI. The CDR3 contains 15 residues. V gave up 0 bases and J gave up 2 bases, with 8 bases separating them. The CDR3 loop reads CASSYSREAGNTIYF. CDR3 bases: TGTGCCAGCAGTTACTCTAGGGAGGCTGGAAACACCATATATTTT.

The chain is built from TRBV7-2 and TRBJ2-4, with D perhaps matching TRBD1 (6 bases). The length of the CDR3 is 14 residues. The ends were cut back, 4 bases at V and 5 bases at J, with 12 bases in the middle. Germline V CDR1 and CDR2: SGHTA, FQGNSA. The DNA of the CDR3 is TGTGCCAGCAGCTCGGGACACCCCCAAAACATTCAGTACTTC. This translates into CASSSGHPQNIQYF.

This chain links TRBV7-5 with TRBJ2-5; the tabulated D call, TRBD2, remains unverified against the DNA. TRBV7-5 is annotated as a pseudogene. This CDR3 has 17 amino acids. DNA of the CDR3: TGTGCCAGAAGCGGGGGGACTAGCGGGAGGAGGCAAGAGACCCAGTACTTC. Amino acids: CARSGGTSGRRQETQYF.